These 12 T cell receptor beta chains originate from one sample sequenced in a study of sequential checkpoint blockade in melanoma. Noted treatment: randomized to nivolumab then ipilimumab (arm A) or the reverse (arm B). Data came from immunoSEQ multiplex PCR; TCRdb stores just in-frame clones and leaves some out. The sample contains about 13,000 clones, almost 85% of which appear only once. The sample here was CD8+ T cells sorted from blood (inferred from file names), taken from a patient given nivolumab and ipilimumab in sequence. The origin of the receptors is a human donor with melanoma.

Turning to this clone: A junction end diverges from the germline sequence, so it may reflect a read error. The rearrangement joins TRBV5-4 to TRBJ2-7; 9 bases align to TRBD1. CDR1 is SGHNT and CDR2 is YYREEE in the germline V gene (reference sequence). The CDR3 has 12 residues. CDR3 loop: CASSNDPGQGNF. The CDR3, as DNA: TGTGCCAGCAGTAACGATCCGGGACAGGGTAACTTC.

The chain is built from TRBV7-2 and TRBJ2-3, with 8 nucleotides matching TRBD1. Unmatched junction bases numbered 5, after V lost 6 bases and J lost 0 bases. This CDR3 has 15 amino acids. CDR1 is SGHTA and CDR2 is FQGNSA in the germline V gene. CDR3 bases: TGTGCCAGCAGTGAGACAGGGGTGAGCACAGATACGCAGTATTTT. Its protein is CASSETGVSTDTQYF.

This chain links TRBV5-1 with TRBJ1-4; perhaps TRBD1 as D (6 bases). This CDR3 comprises 15 residues. V was shortened by 1 base and J by 7 bases, with 14 bases between the two germline ends. CDR1 is SGHRS, CDR2 YFSETQ, per germline. The CDR3 DNA reads as TGCGCCAGCAGCTTGTTGGAGGAAGGGGGTGAAAAACTGTTTTTT. Amino acids: CASSLLEEGGEKLFF. Full variable domain (outside the CDR3, taken from reference TRBV5-1 and TRBJ1-4): KAGVTQTPRYLIKTRGQQVTLSCSPISGHRSVSWYQQTPGQGLQFLFEYFSETQRNKGNFPGRFSGRQFSNSRSEMNVSTLELGDSALYLCASSLLEEGGEKLFFGSGTQLSVL.

The genes are TRBV13 and TRBJ2-7; a weak D match, TRBD1 (6 bases). The ends were cut back, 5 bases at V and 6 bases at J, with 17 bases in the middle. This CDR3 contains 14 residues. Germline V CDR1 and CDR2: PRHDT, FYEKMQ (reference sequence). As DNA, the CDR3 is TGTGCCAGCAGCCCGGAGGACAGTCCCTCCGAGCAGTACTTC. Encoded protein: CASSPEDSPSEQYF.

The chain combines TRBV7-9 with TRBJ1-6, with D possibly TRBD1 on 5 matching bases. V was shortened by 5 bases and J by 10 bases, with 9 bases between the two germline ends. CDR1 and CDR2 from the germline V gene are SEHNR and FQNEAQ (reference sequence). The length of the CDR3 is 12 residues. CDR3 DNA sequence: TGTGCCAGCAGCCCCGGGGGATCACCCCTCCACTTT. Its protein is CASSPGGSPLHF. Supplemented by reference TRBV7-9 and TRBJ1-6, the full variable domain reads DTGVSQNPRHKITKRGQNVTFRCDPISEHNRLYWYRQTLGQGPEFLTYFQNEAQLEKSRLLSDRFSAERPKGSFSTLEIQRTEQGDSAMYLCASSPGGSPLHFGNGTRLTVT.

The V call is TRBV7-3, the J call TRBJ2-4; 8 bases fit TRBD1. The length of the CDR3 is 14 residues. Germline V CDR1 and CDR2: SGHTA, FQGTGA. The trim removed 5 bases at V and 5 bases at J, leaving 5 bases unmatched. CDR3 region: CASSTGQGENIQYF. The CDR3 DNA is TGTGCCAGCAGCACCGGACAGGGAGAAAACATTCAGTACTTC.

This clone occurred a few times. The rearrangement uses TRBV7-9 and TRBJ2-7, with 7 positions matching TRBD2. The CDR3 totals 16 residues. The germline gives CDR1 SEHNR, CDR2 FQNEAQ (reference sequence). The V gene end was trimmed by 3 bases and the J gene end by 0 bases; junction bases not matched to a gene: 8. The CDR3 region is CASSFGGGGSSYEQYF. The CDR3 DNA follows: TGTGCCAGCAGCTTTGGCGGGGGAGGGAGCTCCTACGAGCAGTACTTC.

The rearrangement links TRBV14 to TRBJ1-4; 8 nucleotides match TRBD1. Germline loops: CDR1 SGHDN, CDR2 FVKESK. J lost 6 bases, V lost 1 base, and 4 bases had no gene match. The CDR3 totals 15 residues. As DNA, the CDR3 is TGTGCCAGCAGCCAAGTTAACAGGGGGTATGAAAAACTGTTTTTT. Its translation is CASSQVNRGYEKLFF. Full variable domain (rest looked up from reference TRBV14 and TRBJ1-4): EAGVTQFPSHSVIEKGQTVTLRCDPISGHDNLYWYRRVMGKEIKFLLHFVKESKQDESGMPNNRFLAERTGGTYSTLKVQPAELEDSGVYFCASSQVNRGYEKLFFGSGTQLSVL.

This rearrangement joins TRBV5-1 to TRBJ2-7; D may be TRBD1 (6 bases). Germline V lookup: CDR1 SGHRS, CDR2 YFSETQ. With 3 bases removed from V and 1 base from J, the gap between germline ends came to 14 bases. CDR3 length equals 15 residues. The CDR3, as DNA: TGCGCCAGCAGCTGGGATGGGGGCCGGTCCTACGAGCAGTACTTC. Protein product: CASSWDGGRSYEQYF.

The rearrangement joins TRBV7-9 to TRBJ2-7, with 14 positions matching TRBD2. Germline V gene data show CDR1 as SEHNR and CDR2 as FQNEAQ (reference sequence). The V gene end was trimmed by 5 bases and the J gene end by 3 bases; junction bases not matched to a gene: 3. The CDR3 has 15 amino acids. CDR3 sequence (DNA): TGTGCCAGCAGCCAGACTAGCGGGAGGGTCTACGAGCAGTACTTC. Its translation is CASSQTSGRVYEQYF.

The chain joins TRBV18 to TRBJ2-5; TRBD2 is a possible D gene (6 bases). The ends were cut back, 0 bases at V and 5 bases at J, with 10 bases in the middle. CDR3 length equals 14 residues. From germline, CDR1 is KGHSH and CDR2 LQKENI. CDR3 nucleotides: TGTGCCAGCTCACCACCCGGTCGGGAGGAGACCCAGTACTTC. Translation: CASSPPGREETQYF.

The count of this clone is one. The chain couples TRBV7-8 to TRBJ2-3; a possible D gene is TRBD2 (7 bases). The CDR3 contains 19 residues. The germline V and J ends were trimmed by 3 bases and 1 base, with 23 bases remaining between them. Germline V CDR1 and CDR2: SGHVS, FQNEAQ. The CDR3 here is CASSLVGPAGHGRTDTQYF. Written as DNA, the CDR3 is TGTGCCAGCAGCTTGGTCGGCCCAGCGGGACATGGCCGCACAGATACGCAGTATTTT. Together with reference TRBV7-8 and TRBJ2-3, the CDR3 gives the full variable domain: GAGVSQSPRYKVAKRGQDVALRCDPISGHVSLFWYQQALGQGPEFLTYFQNEAQLDKSGLPSDRFFAERPEGSVSTLKIQRTQQEDSAVYLCASSLVGPAGHGRTDTQYFGPGTRLTVL.